This T cell receptor (beta chain) was sequenced in a study of cytomegalovirus exposure and HLA in healthy donors. Though nominally healthy at sampling, donors likely had unrecorded immune exposures. The CDR3 sequence is 15 residues long. From germline, CDR1 is SGHRS and CDR2 YFSETQ. The V segment lost 2 bases and the J segment 1 base; nucleotides outside the gene matches: 3. Of note for this clone: No antigen is known for it.

The PCR employed 60 Vbeta primers together with 13 Jbeta primers. Sequencing was performed with immunoSEQ multiplex PCR; in TCRdb, only in-frame clones are kept and a portion is missing. The sample comprises tens of thousands of clones, 70% to 80% of which are singletons, and roughly 14% rests with the top ten. Study conclusions and caveats: The analysis excluded some indistinguishable V segments, including TRBV6-2 and TRBV6-3.

This TCR derives from a middle-aged woman in good health and CMV-seropositive. Sequenced input: PBMCs. The chain employs TRBV5-1 and TRBJ1-5; 7 bases map to TRBD1. Here the CDR3 DNA reads TGCGCCAGCAGCTTAGGGACAGTGAGCAATCAGCCCCAGCATTTT. Encoded protein: CASSLGTVSNQPQHF.